This T cell receptor beta chain came from a study of T cells in pancreatic ductal adenocarcinoma. Only in-frame clones appear in the TCRdb table, and some are missing; sequencing was by immunoSEQ multiplex PCR. Seen here are 7,500 to 9,500 clones, 89% observed once, and the top ten hold approximately 3.1%. Selected pancreatic ductal adenocarcinoma patients had undergone surgery without neoadjuvant therapy. The CDR3 consists of 14 residues. Deletions cut 5 bases from V and 5 bases from J, with 12 bases between. Germline V gene sequence: CDR1 MDHEN, CDR2 SYDVKM. This sequence originates from a human donor with pancreatic ductal adenocarcinoma. The sequencing sample was made of PBMCs. V usage is TRBV28 and J usage is TRBJ2-2, with D possibly being TRBD2 (6 bases). The CDR3 protein is CASSTSGRTGELFF. The CDR3, as DNA: TGTGCCAGCAGTACCTCGGGGAGGACCGGGGAGCTGTTTTTT. Complete variable domain (other parts from reference TRBV28 and TRBJ2-2): DVKVTQSSRYLVKRTGEKVFLECVQDMDHENMFWYRQDPGLGLRLIYFSYDVKMKEKGDIPEGYSVSREKKERFSLILESASTNQTSMYLCASSTSGRTGELFFGEGSRLTVL.